This T cell receptor beta chain emerged from a study of OX40 agonist ivuxolimab in advanced cancers. The method was immunoSEQ multiplex PCR; TCRdb's version includes in-frame clones alone and lacks a portion of them. The table has 60,000 or so clones, less than 85% seen once. The source of this sequence is an adult with an advanced solid tumor such as melanoma, head and neck, liver or kidney cancer. This material consisted of CD4+ or CD8+ T cells sorted from blood, taken in a trial of the OX40 agonist ivuxolimab.

The CDR3 reads CASSLDAYEQYF. DNA for the CDR3: TGTGCCAGCAGCTTGGACGCCTACGAGCAGTACTTC. The V gene is TRBV5-4, the J gene TRBJ2-7, with unresolved D. The CDR3 has 12 residues. With 0 bases removed from V and 2 bases from J, the gap between germline ends came to 3 bases. The germline CDR1 and CDR2 sequences are SGHNT and YYREEE (reference sequence).